This T cell receptor beta chain emerged from a study of T cells expressing NK-cell markers. Study details: CD3+CD56+NKG2C+, CD3+CD56+NKG2C- and CD3+CD56-NKG2C+ T cells, once sorted, supplied the TCR beta repertoires. Overall study results and limits: HCMV specificity of the expanded NKG2C+ T cell clones stayed unclear.

UMIs were included in TCR beta cDNA generated by 5'RACE template switching. TCRdb reprocessed the 5' RACE reads and stores each CDR3 protein as one record, lacking DNA. The sample data list fewer than 400,000 distinct CDR3 sequences. Germline-derived CDR1 and CDR2 are SNHLY and FYNNEI. The CDR3 contains 11 residues. Comment on this clonotype: No antigen is known for it.

This clonotype originated in a man aged 18-70 years in good health. Sequenced sample: blood T cells: a sorted CD56 or NKG2C T cell subset, CD4+ or CD8+ T cells, or bulk PBMC T cells (not recorded which). The genes are TRBV2 and TRBJ1-4. CDR3: CASREGGQLFF.